These 8 T cell receptor beta chains were all obtained from the same sample, sequenced in a study of post-analysis software for immune sequencing data. General study points: Four or five TRBV segments (TRBV5-6, TRBV5-1 and TRBV20-1 among them) occurred more frequently in patients than in controls.

These receptors' targets are unknown. Included in the TCR beta cDNA libraries were unique molecular identifiers. TCRdb re-derived calls from the PCR reads in MiXCR, one entry per CDR3 protein. This table holds fewer than 850,000 distinct CDR3 sequences, 25% to 30% found once. Sequencing input: blood. These receptors originate from a girl under 18 with multiple sclerosis.

The J gene is TRBJ1-4, the V gene TRBV5-1, with no clear D. The CDR3 loop spans 13 amino acids. Trimming pared 8 bases from V and 5 bases from J, leaving 13 bases between. CDR1 is SGHRS and CDR2 is YFSETQ in the germline V gene. The CDR3 DNA follows: TGCGCCAGTGCGACGGCCTCAAATGAAAAACTGTTTTTT. Amino acid sequence: CASATASNEKLFF.

The CDR3 DNA follows: TGCGCCAGCAGCTTGGGGGACAGGGGGGATACGCAGTATTTT. Its protein product is CASSLGDRGDTQYF. The J gene is TRBJ2-3, the V gene TRBV5-1; 11 bases agree with TRBD1. CDR1 and CDR2 from the germline V gene are SGHRS and YFSETQ. The CDR3 runs 14 residues. The trim removed 0 bases at V and 6 bases at J, leaving 0 bases unmatched. Complete variable domain (other parts from reference TRBV5-1 and TRBJ2-3): KAGVTQTPRYLIKTRGQQVTLSCSPISGHRSVSWYQQTPGQGLQFLFEYFSETQRNKGNFPGRFSGRQFSNSRSEMNVSTLELGDSALYLCASSLGDRGDTQYFGPGTRLTVL.

The chain joins TRBV20-1 to TRBJ1-5, with 7 nucleotides matching TRBD1. V dropped 5 bases and J dropped 3; count of bases not matched to a gene: 25. CDR3 length: 20 amino acids. Germline V gene sequence: CDR1 DFQATT, CDR2 SNEGSKA (reference sequence). The CDR3 region is CSAAPYRDSDGLDTNQPQHF. The DNA of the CDR3 is TGCAGTGCTGCCCCATACCGGGACAGTGATGGACTAGACACCAATCAGCCCCAGCATTTT.

J is TRBJ1-6 and V is TRBV7-2; unclear D gene. V shed 7 bases and J shed 3 bases, with 10 bases lying between them. This CDR3 is built from 14 residues. Per germline, CDR1 SGHTA and CDR2 FQGNSA. The CDR3 DNA reads TGTGCCAGCAAAACTGGGGACTATAATTCACCCCTCCACTTT. Encoded protein: CASKTGDYNSPLHF.

The chain links TRBV20-1 to TRBJ1-5; D may be TRBD1 (6 bases). The V and J ends lost 6 bases and 1 base respectively, with 16 bases between them. In germline, CDR1 is DFQATT, CDR2 SNEGSKA (reference sequence). This CDR3 comprises 15 residues. Here the CDR3 DNA reads TGCAGTGCAAAGAGATGGGGGGCGAGCAATCAGCCCCAGCATTTT. Amino acid sequence: CSAKRWGASNQPQHF.

This clonotype was counted at least ten times. This chain connects TRBV6-5 to TRBJ2-7; tentatively, D is TRBD2 (6 bases). Germline CDR1 reads MNHEY; CDR2 reads SVGAGI. The CDR3 totals 12 residues. The ends were cut back, 6 bases at V and 4 bases at J, with 10 bases in the middle. The chain's CDR3 is CASRKTSYEQYF. CDR3 nucleotides: TGTGCCAGCAGGAAGACTAGTTACGAGCAGTACTTC.

This clonotype was observed a few times. The rearrangement joins TRBV9 to TRBJ1-6; 10 bases are shared with TRBD1. V shed 4 bases and J 9 bases; nucleotides not matched to a gene: 10. The CDR3 is 16 residues long. The germline CDR1 and CDR2 sequences are SGDLS and YYNGEE. CDR3 DNA sequence: TGTGCCAGCAGCCCCGACAGGGGGCAGGGGATTTCACCCCTCCACTTT. It encodes CASSPDRGQGISPLHF.

There are a few counts of this clonotype. The genes are TRBV7-2 and TRBJ2-1, with D hard to call. Germline V gives CDR1 SGHTA, CDR2 FQGNSA. Between the trimmed V and J ends, which lost 2 bases and 5 bases, there was a span of 13 bases. There are 15 residues in the CDR3. CDR3 sequence: CASSLLRFQDNEQFF. DNA for the CDR3: TGTGCCAGCAGCTTATTGCGTTTTCAGGACAATGAGCAGTTCTTC.